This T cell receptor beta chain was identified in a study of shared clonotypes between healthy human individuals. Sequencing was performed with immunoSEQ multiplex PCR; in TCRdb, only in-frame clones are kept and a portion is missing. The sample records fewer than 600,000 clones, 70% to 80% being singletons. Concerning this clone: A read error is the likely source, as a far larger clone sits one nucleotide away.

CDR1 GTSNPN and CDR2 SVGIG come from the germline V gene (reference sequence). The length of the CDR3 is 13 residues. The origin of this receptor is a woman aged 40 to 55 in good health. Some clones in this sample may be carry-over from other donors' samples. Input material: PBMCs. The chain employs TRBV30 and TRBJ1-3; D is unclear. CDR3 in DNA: TGTGCCTGGCACATATTCTCTGGAAACACCACATATTTT. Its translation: CAWHIFSGNTTYF.